Following are 11 T cell receptor beta chains from one sample sequenced in a study of siplizumab effects on memory and regulatory T cells. The table came from immunoSEQ multiplex PCR; TCRdb's copy has only in-frame clones and leaves some out. The table includes roughly 110,000 clones, about 94% detected once. The specimen was non-Treg CD4+ T cells sorted from blood. The receptors shown here come from a human donor in good health.

This chain links TRBV18 with TRBJ2-2; no reliable D call. Germline V gene sequence: CDR1 KGHSH, CDR2 LQKENI. The V gene lost 0 bases and the J gene lost 1 base, with 12 bases spanning the gap. This CDR3 has 17 residues. The CDR3 DNA reads TGTGCCAGCTCACCACCTAGTAGGACGGTGAACACCGGGGAGCTGTTTTTT. The encoded protein is CASSPPSRTVNTGELFF.

This chain links TRBV21-1 with TRBJ2-7; TRBD1, the D gene given by the table, was not confirmed from the DNA. TRBV21-1 is a recognized pseudogene. The CDR3 extends over 13 amino acids. CDR3 DNA sequence: TGTGCCAGCAGCAAGGAGGACAGCTACGAGCAGTACTTC. As protein: CASSKEDSYEQYF.

The chain couples TRBV30 to TRBJ2-3; D call uncertain. The CDR3 consists of 13 residues. CDR1 and CDR2 (germline): GTSNPN, SVGIG (reference sequence). The ends were cut back, 8 bases at V and 0 bases at J, with 12 bases in the middle. The CDR3 sequence is CAGITGSTDTQYF. For the CDR3, the DNA is TGTGCCGGCATCACCGGGAGCACAGATACGCAGTATTTT.

This chain connects TRBV5-4 to TRBJ1-3; no clear D. Germline V CDR1 and CDR2: SGHNT, YYREEE (reference sequence). V was pared by 4 bases and J by 3 bases, with 5 bases between. The CDR3 covers 12 residues. CDR3 protein: CASSGDGNTIYF. In nucleotides, the CDR3 is TGTGCCAGCAGCGGGGATGGAAACACCATATATTTT.

The V and J genes are TRBV6-6 and TRBJ1-5; D ambiguous. The CDR3 sequence is 14 residues long. V lost 2 bases and J 6 bases, leaving 11 bases between the germline ends. The germline CDR1 and CDR2 sequences are MNHNY and SVGAGI (reference sequence). CDR3 region: CASSYRWARQPQHF. The DNA for the CDR3 is TGTGCCAGCAGTTACCGGTGGGCGCGTCAGCCCCAGCATTTT.

The genes are TRBV30 and TRBJ1-2; 7 bases agree with TRBD1. This CDR3 contains 12 residues. Looked up from germline, CDR1 is GTSNPN and CDR2 is SVGIG (reference sequence). The trim removed 1 base at V and 7 bases at J, leaving 3 bases unmatched. The CDR3 here is CAWSEKGAGYTF. The DNA of the CDR3 is TGTGCCTGGAGTGAGAAGGGGGCTGGCTACACCTTC.

The chain has TRBV10-3 and TRBJ2-7; 9 bases map to TRBD1. The CDR3 runs 15 residues. Looked up from germline, CDR1 is ENHRY and CDR2 is SYGVKD. J lost 0 bases, V lost 6 bases, and 6 bases had no gene match. The CDR3 loop reads CAISLTGGSSYEQYF. The CDR3 coding sequence is TGTGCCATCAGCCTCACAGGGGGCTCCTCCTACGAGCAGTACTTC.

The genes are TRBV6-6 and TRBJ1-5, with unresolved D. V was trimmed by 6 bases and J by 1 base, leaving 7 bases between them. Looked up from germline, CDR1 is MNHNY and CDR2 is SVGAGI (reference sequence). The CDR3 extends over 13 amino acids. DNA of the CDR3: TGTGCCAGCAGGAAAGGGAGCAATCAGCCCCAGCATTTT. This gives the protein CASRKGSNQPQHF.

J is TRBJ2-5 and V is TRBV6-6; no clear D gene. The CDR3 consists of 13 residues. Germline CDR1 reads MNHNY; CDR2 reads SVGAGI (reference sequence). V was pared by 6 bases and J by 1 base, with 9 bases between. CDR3 DNA: TGTGCCAGCAGACACCAAAGCCAAGAGACCCAGTACTTC. This gives the protein CASRHQSQETQYF.

J is TRBJ2-5 and V is TRBV10-1; maybe TRBD1 (5 bases). The germline V gene has CDR1 WNHNN and CDR2 SYGVQD (reference sequence). The CDR3 loop spans 15 amino acids. Trimming pared 0 bases from V and 6 bases from J, leaving 14 bases between. As DNA, the CDR3 is TGCGCCAGCAGTGAGTCGCAGGGCTCAGGCAAGACCCAGTACTTC. Translation gives CASSESQGSGKTQYF.

This chain uses TRBV5-6 with TRBJ2-2, with TRBD1 matching 10 bases. Trimming cost V 4 bases and J 6 bases; bases outside gene matches: 9. This CDR3 contains 16 residues. In germline, CDR1 is SGHDT, CDR2 YYEEEE. The DNA for the CDR3 is TGTGCCAGCAGCCTTCCGGGACAGGGGATACCCGGGGAGCTGTTTTTT. Encoded protein: CASSLPGQGIPGELFF.